This TCR beta chain was identified in a study of blood T cells in healthy people across ages. With a J-beta primer mix and a sample-barcoded 5' primer, a second PCR ran 7 to 11 cycles. Using its own MiXCR run on the 5' RACE reads, TCRdb lists one record per CDR3 protein. The sample shows around 2 million distinct CDR3 sequences, roughly two fifths of them seen only once. CDR1 is SGHRS and CDR2 is YFSETQ in the germline V gene. This CDR3 spans 14 amino acids. V was cut by 0 bases and J by 1 base, with 8 bases left in between. To note about this clonotype: Its matching antigen is unknown.

General study findings and limits: Researchers deemed the diversity estimates from one million T cells underestimates. There was a strong correlation between TCR beta diversity and naive T cell percentage.

The sequence derives from a human donor in good health. Sequencing was done on a sample of blood. The chain is built from TRBV5-1 and TRBJ2-7; no reliable D call. The CDR3 region has the DNA TGCGCCAGCAGCTTGGGCAGGCGTTCCTACGAGCAGTACTTC. This encodes CASSLGRRSYEQYF. The full variable domain, with the rest looked up from reference TRBV5-1 and TRBJ2-7, is KAGVTQTPRYLIKTRGQQVTLSCSPISGHRSVSWYQQTPGQGLQFLFEYFSETQRNKGNFPGRFSGRQFSNSRSEMNVSTLELGDSALYLCASSLGRRSYEQYFGPGTRLTVT.